This entry lists 4 T cell receptor beta chains sequenced from one sample in a study of T cell responses to AZD1222 COVID-19 vaccine. The protocol was immunoSEQ multiplex PCR, while the TCRdb copy is restricted to in-frame clones and leaves out a portion. Of around 120,000 clones in the sample, 80% to 90% were seen once. The sample was peripheral blood, taken 28 days after the second AZD1222 dose. Receptors were obtained from an adult who received the AZD1222 COVID-19 vaccine.

The chain has TRBV7-2 and TRBJ2-7; 12 positions agree with TRBD2. The CDR3 runs 15 residues. The germline gives CDR1 SGHTA, CDR2 FQGNSA. After removal of 4 bases from V and 5 bases from J, the junction contained 6 bases not matched to a gene. This chain's CDR3 is CASSSSGGEHHEQYF. The CDR3, as DNA: TGTGCCAGCAGCTCTAGCGGGGGGGAACATCACGAGCAGTACTTC.

This sequence joins TRBV3-1 (or the pseudogene TRBV3-2) and TRBJ2-5, with D possibly TRBD1 on 6 matching bases. The CDR3 extends over 17 amino acids. Between the trimmed V and J ends, which lost 0 bases and 3 bases, there was a span of 17 bases. Germline V gene sequence: CDR1 LGHDT, CDR2 YNNKEL (reference sequence). CDR3 residues: CASSQEDKRTVKETQYF. The CDR3 coding sequence is TGTGCCAGCAGCCAAGAAGATAAAAGGACAGTAAAAGAGACCCAGTACTTC.

For the CDR3, the DNA is TGTGCCAGCAGTTGGGGGGCCTTCTACGAGCAGTACTTC. Its protein is CASSWGAFYEQYF. The chain is built from TRBV27 and TRBJ2-7; D might be TRBD1 or TRBD2, each matching 6 bases. V lost 4 bases and J 3 bases, leaving 10 bases between the germline ends. This CDR3 region has 13 residues. CDR1 and CDR2 from the germline V gene are MNHEY and SMNVEV (reference sequence).

The rearrangement joins TRBV16 to TRBJ1-4; D call uncertain. V lost 4 bases, J lost 8 bases, and 11 bases lay in between. CDR3 length equals 13 residues. From germline, CDR1 is KGHSY and CDR2 FQNENV. The CDR3 DNA is TGTGCCAGCAGCCGATTAATGGGGGAAAAACTGTTTTTT. It translates to CASSRLMGEKLFF.